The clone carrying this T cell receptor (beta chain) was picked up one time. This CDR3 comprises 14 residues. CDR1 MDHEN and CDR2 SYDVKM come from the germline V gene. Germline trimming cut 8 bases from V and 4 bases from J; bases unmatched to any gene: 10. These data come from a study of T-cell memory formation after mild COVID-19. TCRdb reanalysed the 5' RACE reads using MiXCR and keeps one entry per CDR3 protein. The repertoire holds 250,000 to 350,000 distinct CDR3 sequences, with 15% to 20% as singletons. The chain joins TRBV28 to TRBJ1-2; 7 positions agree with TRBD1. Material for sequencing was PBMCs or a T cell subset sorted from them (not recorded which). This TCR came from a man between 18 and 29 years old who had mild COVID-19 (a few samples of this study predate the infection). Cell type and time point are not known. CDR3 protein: CASGNSGTAYGYTF. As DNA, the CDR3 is TGTGCCAGCGGAAACTCAGGGACAGCCTATGGCTACACCTTC.